The T cell receptor (beta chain) described here comes from a study of T cells expressing NK-cell markers. CDR3 length: 12 residues. Germline values: CDR1 MDHEN, CDR2 SYDVKM. From its re-call of the 5' RACE reads, TCRdb lists each CDR3 protein once, without DNA. This table lists about 370,000 distinct CDR3 sequences. The receptor comes from a woman aged 50 to 60 in good health. The sample was blood T cells: a sorted CD56 or NKG2C T cell subset, CD4+ or CD8+ T cells, or bulk PBMC T cells (not recorded which). The chain recombines TRBV28 with TRBJ2-1; checking the TCRdb D call of TRBD1 is not possible without DNA. CDR3 sequence reads: CAVTKGGNEQFF. Full variable domain (outside the CDR3, taken from reference TRBV28 and TRBJ2-1): DVKVTQSSRYLVKRTGEKVFLECVQDMDHENMFWYRQDPGLGLRLIYFSYDVKMKEKGDIPEGYSVSREKKERFSLILESASTNQTSMYLCAVTKGGNEQFFGPGTRLTVL.